This T cell receptor (beta chain) comes out of a study of T cell clonotyping in hematopoietic cell transplantation. Per the germline V gene, CDR1 is MNHEY and CDR2 is SMNVEV (reference sequence). The CDR3 loop spans 19 amino acids. The V segment lost 7 bases and the J segment 0 bases; nucleotides outside the gene matches: 18. Study-level results: Pathologically expanded recipient clonotypes increased progressively from day 30 to day 180 as diversity fell. No sorting was done, leaving CD4 and CD8 contributions mixed. Few recipient clonotypes overlapped donors; over 95% were de novo at given depth.

Method: immunoSEQ multiplex PCR; TCRdb's copy keeps in-frame clones and lacks some. Found here are about 9,400 clones, nearly 80% of them singletons; the top ten hold 15% to 20%. On this clone itself: The antigen is not known.

Samples: about 28 days before transplant, then days 30, 100 and 180 after. The material was PBMCs, obtained 180 days after allogeneic stem cell transplant. The V and J genes are TRBV27 and TRBJ2-1; TRBD1 aligns across 7 bases. The sequence derives from a male patient between 40 and 49 years old who had an allogeneic stem cell transplant from a related donor, so the T cells may come from the graft donor. Some clones in this sample may be carry-over from other donors' samples. CDR3 nucleotide sequence: TGTGCCAGCACTTCCTACCCGCCCGACAGGGCGAGCTCCTACAATGAGCAGTTCTTC. Translated: CASTSYPPDRASSYNEQFF.